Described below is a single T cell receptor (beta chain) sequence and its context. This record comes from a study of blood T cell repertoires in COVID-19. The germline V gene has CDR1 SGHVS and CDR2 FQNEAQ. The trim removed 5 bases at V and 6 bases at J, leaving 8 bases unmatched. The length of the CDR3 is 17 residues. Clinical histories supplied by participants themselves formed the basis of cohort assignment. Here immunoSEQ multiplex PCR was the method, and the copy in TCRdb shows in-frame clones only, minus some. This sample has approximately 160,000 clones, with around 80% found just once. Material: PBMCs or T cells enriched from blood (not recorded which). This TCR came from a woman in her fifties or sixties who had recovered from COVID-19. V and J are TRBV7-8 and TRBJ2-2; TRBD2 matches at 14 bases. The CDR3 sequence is CASSPTSGRVLAGELFF. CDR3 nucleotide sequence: TGTGCCAGCAGCCCGACTAGCGGGAGGGTTTTGGCCGGGGAGCTGTTTTTT.